Shown below are 5 T cell receptor beta chains from a single sample sequenced in a study of patients and donors after allogeneic stem cell transplantation. Each CDR3 protein is one row after TCRdb ran MiXCR on the RT-PCR reads. Of approximately 200,000 distinct CDR3 sequences in the sample, around 41% were seen once. The sample taken for sequencing was blood, either unsorted or a sorted T cell fraction (not recorded which). The receptor source for this set is a human donor who was either an allogeneic HSCT recipient or a stem cell or donor lymphocyte infusion donor (not recorded which). It is not recorded whose cells these are; they may come from a transplant donor.

This clonotype appeared a few times. The rearrangement links TRBV20-1 to TRBJ2-6; no definite D call. Between the trimmed V and J ends, which lost 2 bases and 5 bases, there was a span of 16 bases. This CDR3 region has 16 residues. Germline V CDR1 and CDR2: DFQATT, SNEGSKA (reference sequence). DNA of the CDR3: TGCAGTGCTAGACGGCTCGGCTCCCTTAGGGCCAACGTCCTGACTTTC. Its protein is CSARRLGSLRANVLTF.

This clonotype was picked up many times. The V and J genes are TRBV7-9 and TRBJ1-4, with a possible D match to TRBD1 (5 bases). CDR3 size: 17 residues. Looked up from germline, CDR1 is SEHNR and CDR2 is FQNEAQ (reference sequence). The ends were cut back, 5 bases at V and 3 bases at J, with 19 bases in the middle. In nucleotides, the CDR3 is TGTGCCAGCAGCGATCCTTTTTCAGGGAGGGCTAATGAAAAACTGTTTTTT. This translates into CASSDPFSGRANEKLFF.

This clonotype has just a few counts. V gene TRBV20-1 combines with J gene TRBJ1-1, with D unresolved. V shed 7 bases and J shed 6 bases, with 15 bases lying between them. The V gene's germline CDR1 is DFQATT and CDR2 SNEGSKA (reference sequence). The CDR3 is 12 amino acids. The chain's CDR3 is CSVKGARAEAFF. In DNA, the CDR3 is TGCAGTGTTAAGGGAGCCCGGGCTGAAGCTTTCTTT.

This clonotype turned up a few times. This sequence joins TRBV7-3 and TRBJ2-7, with TRBD1 matching over 8 bases. V trimming: 5 bases; J trimming: 1 base; junction bases outside the gene matches: 4. In germline, CDR1 is SGHTA, CDR2 FQGTGA. This CDR3 region has 14 residues. DNA for the CDR3: TGTGCCAGCAGCCCCACAGGGGGGTCCTACGAGCAGTACTTC. Its translation is CASSPTGGSYEQYF.

The J gene is TRBJ1-2, the V gene TRBV29-1; D uncertain. V dropped 6 bases and J dropped 7 bases, with 6 bases sitting between them. The CDR3 covers 9 residues. The germline V gene has CDR1 SQVTM and CDR2 ANQGSEA. CDR3 bases: TGCAGCGTGGGCCCTGGCTACACCTTC. As protein: CSVGPGYTF.